This T cell receptor (beta chain) emerged from a study of T cells after yellow fever vaccination. This clonotype was picked up many times. Its antigen is undetermined. Study-wide results and limits: In post-booster samples, most primary-vaccination clones reappeared (approximately 96% CD4, 75% to 90% CD8).

Per the germline V gene, CDR1 is SGDLS and CDR2 is YYNGEE. The CDR3 contains 16 residues. V dropped 0 bases and J dropped 3 bases, with 15 bases sitting between them. MiXCR, applied by TCRdb to the 5' RACE reads, yields one record per CDR3 protein. The sample holds some 390,000 distinct CDR3 sequences, around 6.4% seen once. The chain uses TRBV9 and TRBJ1-1; TRBD1 might be the D (5 bases). The sequence was obtained from a man aged 25-45 years who received the YFV17D yellow fever vaccine. Material: PBMCs, obtained 5 days after the yellow fever booster vaccination. CDR3 amino acids: CASSVAPPGRYTEAFF. The CDR3 DNA reads TGTGCCAGCAGCGTAGCCCCGCCAGGGAGATACACTGAAGCTTTCTTT.